Sequencing of this T cell receptor beta chain was carried out in a study of identical twins. General observations from the study: In monozygotic twins, models underestimated the sharing of out-of-frame TCR alpha.

This clonotype was seen more than once but under ten times. Antigen: not known. MiXCR, run by TCRdb on the 5' RACE reads, gives a single entry per CDR3 protein. This table holds 310,000 or so distinct CDR3 sequences, roughly 8.6% found once. The CDR3 consists of 16 residues. Germline V gives CDR1 SNHLY, CDR2 FYNNEI. V was cut by 2 bases and J by 0 bases, with 11 bases left in between. This sample was also put to use in a study of yellow fever vaccine responses in identical twins.

The sequenced material came from CD8+ T cells sorted from blood. This sequence originates from a young woman in good health. V is TRBV2 and J is TRBJ1-3; D is unclear. As DNA, the CDR3 is TGTGCCAGCAGTGAACGGCAGGCTTACTCTGGAAACACCATATATTTT. It is translated as CASSERQAYSGNTIYF.